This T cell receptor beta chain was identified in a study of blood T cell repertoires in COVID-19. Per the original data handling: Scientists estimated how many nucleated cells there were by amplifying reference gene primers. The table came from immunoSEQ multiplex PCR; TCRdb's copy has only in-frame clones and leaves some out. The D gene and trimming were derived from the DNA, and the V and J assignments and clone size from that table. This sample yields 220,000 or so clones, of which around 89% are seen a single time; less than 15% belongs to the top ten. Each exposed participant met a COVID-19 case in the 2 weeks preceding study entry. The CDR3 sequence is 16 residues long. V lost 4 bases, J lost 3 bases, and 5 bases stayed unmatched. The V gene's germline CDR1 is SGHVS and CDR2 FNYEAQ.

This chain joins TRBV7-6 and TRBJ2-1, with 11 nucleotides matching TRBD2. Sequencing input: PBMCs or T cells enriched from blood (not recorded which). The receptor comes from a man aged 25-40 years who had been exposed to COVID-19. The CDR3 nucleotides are TGTGCCAGCAGCTCTATAGCGGGGGGGCTCTACAATGAGCAGTTCTTC. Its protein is CASSSIAGGLYNEQFF.